The clone carrying this T cell receptor beta chain has just a few counts. The data stem from a study of T cells after yellow fever vaccination. TCRdb recomputed calls from the 5' RACE reads with MiXCR, one row per CDR3 protein. This sample has some 500,000 distinct CDR3 sequences, with 13% found just once. The length of the CDR3 is 12 residues. V was clipped by 5 bases and J by 9 bases, with 14 bases between them. Germline CDR1 reads SGHTA; CDR2 reads FQGNSA. This material consisted of PBMCs, taken on the day of the yellow fever booster vaccination. This clonotype was sampled from a man under 40 who received the YFV17D yellow fever vaccine. The chain combines TRBV7-2 with TRBJ2-7; possible D gene TRBD1, 6 bases. This CDR3 reads CASSAEGGRQYF. The CDR3 coding sequence is TGTGCCAGCAGCGCGGAAGGGGGACGGCAGTACTTC.